A single sample gave rise to the 7 T cell receptor beta chains below, sequenced in a study of blood T cell repertoires in COVID-19. TCRdb's table, derived via immunoSEQ multiplex PCR, lists solely in-frame clones and lacks some. Of tens of thousands of clones listed, under 90% are singletons. Input material: peripheral blood. The receptors shown here come from a man between 65 and 85 years old with active or convalescent COVID-19.

The chain joins TRBV28 to TRBJ1-2; perhaps TRBD1 as D (5 bases). Trimming left V 4 bases short and J 9 bases short, with 18 bases between. CDR3 length equals 14 residues. CDR1 is MDHEN and CDR2 is SYDVKM in the germline V gene. DNA for the CDR3: TGTGCCAGCAGTTCCCCGGACACGGCAACGAGCTACACCTTC. Protein product: CASSSPDTATSYTF.

This chain connects TRBV7-3 to TRBJ2-2; 8 nucleotides line up with TRBD2. The CDR3 contains 17 residues. Germline V gene lookup returns CDR1 SGHTA and CDR2 FQGTGA. Trimming removed 4 bases from V and 5 bases from J; junction bases left unmatched: 12. The CDR3 DNA sequence: TGTGCCAGCAGCTCGCGACTAGCGTTAAAGGGAACCGGGGAGCTGTTTTTT. Translating it yields CASSSRLALKGTGELFF.

The CDR3 DNA follows: TGCGCCAGCAGCCCGACTGGGGGTACGGGACTCGGTGAGCAGTTCTTC. Protein: CASSPTGGTGLGEQFF. The chain links TRBV5-1 to TRBJ2-1; D may be TRBD2 (6 bases). Trimming stripped 4 bases from V and 9 bases from J, with 23 bases between. Per the germline V gene, CDR1 is SGHRS and CDR2 is YFSETQ. This CDR3 has 16 amino acids.

The chain combines TRBV5-5 with TRBJ1-1, with D uncertain. The V end lost 4 bases, the J end lost 5 bases, and 9 bases lay between the germline ends. This CDR3 is 12 amino acids long. Germline V gene data show CDR1 as SGHKS and CDR2 as YYEKEE (reference sequence). The CDR3 sequence: CASSGGGTEAFF. The DNA for the CDR3 is TGTGCCAGCAGCGGCGGAGGGACTGAAGCTTTCTTT.

As DNA, the CDR3 is TGTGCCAGCAGAAGGACTAGCGGGAGTAGGGTAGATACGCAGTATTTT. This codes for CASRRTSGSRVDTQYF. V gene TRBV2 combines with J gene TRBJ2-3, with 13 bases lining up with TRBD2. The J segment lost 5 bases and the V segment lost 6 bases, leaving 8 bases of the junction unmatched. The germline V gene has CDR1 SNHLY and CDR2 FYNNEI. CDR3 size: 16 residues.

The chain joins TRBV30 to TRBJ1-5, with TRBD1 matching 10 bases. The V gene end was trimmed by 4 bases and the J gene end by 4 bases; junction bases not matched to a gene: 7. From germline, CDR1 is GTSNPN and CDR2 SVGIG (reference sequence). The CDR3 is 15 residues long. CDR3 residues: CAWNTGQGGNQPQHF. The CDR3 region has the DNA TGTGCCTGGAATACTGGACAGGGGGGAAATCAGCCCCAGCATTTT.

The chain carries TRBV6-2 or TRBV6-3 and TRBJ2-7; 7 positions match TRBD2. The CDR3 loop spans 15 amino acids. J was trimmed by 4 bases and V by 4 bases; bases with no gene match: 10. Germline loops: CDR1 MNHEY, CDR2 SVGEGT. CDR3 DNA: TGTGCCAGCAGTTCCAAGCGGGGAAGGACGTACGAGCAGTACTTC. Residues: CASSSKRGRTYEQYF.